This T cell receptor beta chain emerged from a study of T cells in narcolepsy (dated by TCRdb to the late 2010s). Background on the whole study: The study enrolled patients with narcolepsy type 1 or type 2 (NT1, NT2) together with healthy control donors. The study sought autoreactive T cells targeting hypocretin neuron self-antigens (hypocretin, TRIB2) in narcolepsy patients, using TCR Vbeta sequencing to track clonotypes in blood and CSF. Study-wide findings and limitations: According to the report, autoreactive clonotypes were detected serially in the blood of the same patients and of different patients, but not in healthy controls. Patients and controls had comparable numbers of sequenced blood memory CD4+ clonotypes, averaging about 39,494 and 33,354, respectively. Some blood memory CD4+ repertoires from patients and controls contained no sequences matching autoreactive T cell clones. HCRT-specific and TRIB2-specific autoreactive clonotypes were highlighted in plots that compared CD4+ T cell clonotypes in CSF versus blood from the same patient.

For TCR Vbeta sequencing, memory CD4+ T cells were sorted ex vivo from the peripheral blood of narcolepsy patients and healthy controls. Library generation was performed with the immunoSEQ multiplex PCR assay. TCRdb limited this immuneACCESS table to in-frame rearrangements with V and J called. A share of clones is missing; checked studies link under half to unresolved V genes, and the rest is unexplained. This sample comprises 25,000 to 30,000 clones, over 75% of them detected only once. In total, the top ten clones hold more than 0.75% of the sample. This clone was found a few times. Its antigen remains unidentified. Per-base quality was not reported, and no clone a single base away is much larger than it. This TCR was sampled from a human donor in good health. Sequenced input: memory (CD45RA-) CD4+ T cells from blood. Sample cell subset or site, as interpreted from the label and publication: memory T cells sorted ex vivo from peripheral blood.

The DNA sequence reads TGCGCCAGCAGCCAAGTGACAGGCCGATACGAGCAGTACTTC. This gives the protein CASSQVTGRYEQYF. The receptor chain draws on TRBV4-1 and TRBJ2-7; matching of 6 bases hints at TRBD1 as the D gene. CDR1 and CDR2 are read off the germline V gene as MGHRA and YSYEKL. V lost 1 base and J lost 4 bases; the stretch between them is 11 bases long. Including cysteine and phenylalanine, the CDR3 has 14 amino acids. Solely the CDR3 DNA is kept, with 42 bases framed from the first base.